This T cell receptor (beta chain) originates from a study of patients and donors after allogeneic stem cell transplantation. This CDR3 region has 14 residues. V was trimmed by 5 bases and J by 2 bases, leaving 10 bases between them. MiXCR was run by TCRdb on the RT-PCR reads, yielding one entry per CDR3 protein. This sample yields roughly 880,000 distinct CDR3 sequences, of which 15% to 20% are seen a single time; roughly 6.4% belongs to the top ten. This clonotype appeared a few times. This TCR came from a human donor who was either an allogeneic HSCT recipient or a stem cell or donor lymphocyte infusion donor (not recorded which). It is not recorded whose cells these are; they may come from a transplant donor. Sequenced material: blood, either unsorted or a sorted T cell fraction (not recorded which). The gene calls are TRBV12-3 or TRBV12-4 and TRBJ2-1; TRBD2 is a possible D gene (6 bases). The CDR3 region has the DNA TGTGCCAGCAGTGGTAGCGGCGCCTACAATGAGCAGTTCTTC. Its translation: CASSGSGAYNEQFF.